This T cell receptor beta chain was sequenced during a study of cytotoxic CD8 clonotypes in ibrutinib-treated CLL. Study results and limitations: Clonality correlated strongly with circulating CD8+ T cells and exceeded age-matched healthy donors at baseline.

TCRdb's table, derived via immunoSEQ multiplex PCR, lists solely in-frame clones and lacks some. The data show fewer than 400,000 clones, 60% to 80% seen once. The ends were cut back, 1 base at V and 5 bases at J, with 16 bases in the middle. The germline V gene encodes CDR1 LGHNA and CDR2 YNFKEQ. CDR3 length: 16 residues. This clone was detected only a few times. Its specificity is not known. V is TRBV4-2 and J is TRBJ2-3, with D possibly being TRBD1 (6 bases). The input for sequencing was PBMCs, taken after 36 months of ibrutinib treatment. This receptor was identified in a human donor with chronic lymphocytic leukemia. CDR3 sequence reads: CASSQAVGAPGDTQYF. The CDR3 bases are TGTGCCAGCAGCCAAGCAGTGGGGGCGCCGGGAGATACGCAGTATTTT.